This T cell receptor (beta chain) was obtained from a study of blood T cell repertoires in COVID-19. Study context: Acute-phase and convalescent COVID-19 samples originated in the United States, Italy and Spain.

Notes on this clone: The same CDR3 is also encoded by other DNA sequences in this sample.

This CDR3 comprises 11 residues. V was cut by 3 bases and J by 6 bases, with 5 bases left in between. Methods used by the authors: By means of reference gene primer amplification, nucleated cell counts were estimated. Profiled with immunoSEQ multiplex PCR; TCRdb holds only in-frame clones, not every one. The DNA was the basis for D and trimming; V, J and clone size are from that table. The table includes some 300,000 clones, 89% detected once. Seattle patients were enrolled during active infection and followed longitudinally. Input material: peripheral blood. This receptor was obtained from a woman aged 25 to 39 with COVID-19, enrolled during active disease. The chain uses TRBV12-3 or TRBV12-4 and TRBJ1-1; unclear D gene. The CDR3 region is CASSFYSEAFF. The CDR3 region has the DNA TGTGCCAGCAGTTTTTACTCTGAAGCTTTCTTT.